This T cell receptor beta chain was recorded in a study of blood T cell repertoires in COVID-19. Across the study: Donors in the United States, Italy and Spain gave samples during acute or convalescent COVID-19. The analysed material was cDNA or gDNA that came from T cells, B-cell-depleted T cells, or PBMCs.

Seattle patient enrollment occurred during active infection, with longitudinal follow-up thereafter. CDR1 and CDR2 from the germline V gene are LGHDT and YNNKEL (reference sequence). V was pared by 2 bases and J by 4 bases, with 16 bases between. The CDR3 extends over 16 amino acids. Method: immunoSEQ multiplex PCR; TCRdb's copy keeps in-frame clones and lacks some. The table includes roughly 230,000 clones, approximately 80% detected once. Sequenced material: peripheral blood. The TCR was taken from a woman older than 75 with COVID-19, enrolled during active disease. The chain uses TRBV3-1 (or the pseudogene TRBV3-2) and TRBJ2-3; D is possibly TRBD2 (6 bases). CDR3: CASSQSQTSSADTQYF. In DNA, the CDR3 is TGTGCCAGCAGCCAATCCCAGACTAGTAGCGCAGATACGCAGTATTTT.